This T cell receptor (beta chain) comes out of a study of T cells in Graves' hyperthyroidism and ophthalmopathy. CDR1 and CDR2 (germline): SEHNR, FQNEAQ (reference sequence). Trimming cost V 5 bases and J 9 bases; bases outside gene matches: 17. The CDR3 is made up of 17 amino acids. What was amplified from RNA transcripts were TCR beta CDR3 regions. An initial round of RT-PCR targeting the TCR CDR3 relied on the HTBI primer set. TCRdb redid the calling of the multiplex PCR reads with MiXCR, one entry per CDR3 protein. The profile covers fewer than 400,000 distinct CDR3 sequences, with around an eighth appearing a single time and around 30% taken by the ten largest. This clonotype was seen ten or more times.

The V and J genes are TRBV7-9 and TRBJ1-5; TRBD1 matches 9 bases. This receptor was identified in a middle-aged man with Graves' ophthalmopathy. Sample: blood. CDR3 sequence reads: CASSPYTGTGQGVPQHF. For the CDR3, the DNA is TGTGCCAGCAGCCCATACACGGGGACGGGACAGGGTGTGCCCCAGCATTTT.